The 32 T cell receptor beta chains below come from one sample, sequenced in a study of identical twins. TCRdb called the 5' RACE reads again in MiXCR, with one record for every CDR3 protein. The sample has fewer than 250,000 distinct CDR3 sequences; 6% to 8% are singletons. These same data were also listed under a study on yellow fever vaccine responses in identical twins.

The sequencing sample was made of CD8+ T cells sorted from blood. The source of these receptors is a woman between 18 and 29 years old in good health.

In nucleotides, the CDR3 is TGCAGTGCTAGAGTTTCGCGGGGGGGCGCAAATACGCAGTATTTT. It specifies CSARVSRGGANTQYF. The chain recombines TRBV20-1 with TRBJ2-3; 9 bases match TRBD2. The CDR3 covers 15 residues. Germline trimming cut 1 base from V and 7 bases from J; bases unmatched to any gene: 9. The V gene's germline CDR1 is DFQATT and CDR2 SNEGSKA (reference sequence).

The chain employs TRBV15 and TRBJ2-3; 7 bases line up with TRBD2. From germline, CDR1 is LNHNV and CDR2 YYDKDF (reference sequence). V shed 4 bases, J shed 5 bases, and the junction held 9 bases outside the gene matches. This CDR3 comprises 15 residues. CDR3 bases: TGTGCCACCAGCACTCAAAGCGGGGTGGAAGATACGCAGTATTTT. This gives the protein CATSTQSGVEDTQYF.

This clonotype was counted only a few times. The chain recombines TRBV7-8 with TRBJ2-7; 14 bases line up with TRBD2. The germline V gene has CDR1 SGHVS and CDR2 FQNEAQ. Unmatched junction bases numbered 8, after V lost 4 bases and J lost 6 bases. The CDR3 is 16 residues long. The CDR3 nucleotides are TGTGCCAGCAGCTCGAACAGTGGACTAGCGGGAGGCGAGCAGTACTTC. Translation: CASSSNSGLAGGEQYF.

The V call is TRBV7-2, the J call TRBJ2-1, with D unresolved. The germline V gene has CDR1 SGHTA and CDR2 FQGNSA. The CDR3 runs to 16 residues. Trimming cost V 4 bases and J 2 bases, with 15 bases left between them. DNA for the CDR3: TGTGCCAGCAGCTACCACCTAGGCTCGCCCTACAATGAGCAGTTCTTC. It is translated as CASSYHLGSPYNEQFF.

In its sample, this clonotype was seen a few times. The chain employs TRBV5-5 and TRBJ2-1; perhaps TRBD2 as D (5 bases). Trimming removed 0 bases at V and 6 bases at J, with 10 bases between. Germline V CDR1 and CDR2: SGHKS, YYEKEE (reference sequence). This CDR3 has 14 residues. CDR3 coding DNA: TGTGCCAGCAGCTTGGTAACTAGTCCCAATGAGCAGTTCTTC. Its translation is CASSLVTSPNEQFF.

The sample holds many counts of this clonotype. The chain joins TRBV25-1 to TRBJ2-1; 7 nucleotides match TRBD1. From germline, CDR1 is MGHDK and CDR2 SYGVNS. The CDR3 is 15 residues long. V was clipped by 8 bases and J by 3 bases; unmatched bases: 10. CDR3 residues: CASASGTEDYNEQFF. The CDR3 bases are TGTGCCAGCGCCTCCGGGACAGAAGACTACAATGAGCAGTTCTTC.

This chain connects TRBV14 to TRBJ2-1; D gene ambiguous. CDR1 and CDR2 (germline): SGHDN, FVKESK. Trimming took off 3 bases at V and 0 bases at J, with 9 bases between the two ends. CDR3 length equals 15 residues. CDR3 region: CASSQTESSYNEQFF. The CDR3 bases are TGTGCCAGCAGCCAGACCGAGAGCTCCTACAATGAGCAGTTCTTC. Supplemented by reference TRBV14 and TRBJ2-1, the full variable domain reads EAGVTQFPSHSVIEKGQTVTLRCDPISGHDNLYWYRRVMGKEIKFLLHFVKESKQDESGMPNNRFLAERTGGTYSTLKVQPAELEDSGVYFCASSQTESSYNEQFFGPGTRLTVL.

This rearrangement joins TRBV12-3 or TRBV12-4 to TRBJ2-2; 11 positions match TRBD1. This CDR3 is 16 amino acids long. With 3 bases clipped from V and 6 bases from J, the junction kept 6 bases outside the gene matches. CDR3 DNA sequence: TGTGCCAGCAGTTTTCGGGACAGGGGGTTTTCCGGGGAGCTGTTTTTT. Amino acid sequence: CASSFRDRGFSGELFF.

This clonotype was recorded many times. The rearrangement joins TRBV7-7 to TRBJ2-3, with unresolved D. Germline V gives CDR1 SSHAT, CDR2 FNYEAQ (reference sequence). The CDR3 is 13 amino acids. The ends were cut back, 1 base at V and 6 bases at J, with 8 bases in the middle. CDR3 sequence reads: CASSLVGGDTQYF. The CDR3 nucleotides read TGTGCCAGCAGCTTAGTAGGTGGTGATACGCAGTATTTT.

In this sample, this clonotype turned up a few times. The gene calls are TRBV11-2 and TRBJ2-1; 7 bases fit TRBD1. Trimming removed 5 bases from V and 2 bases from J; junction bases left unmatched: 15. Germline CDR1 reads SGHAT; CDR2 reads FQNNGV. The CDR3 runs 18 residues. CDR3 DNA sequence: TGTGCCAGCAGCCGTCTTGCCTCGAGACAGGGTGCCTACAATGAGCAGTTCTTC. Its translation: CASSRLASRQGAYNEQFF.

This clonotype was recorded many times. The chain employs TRBV29-1 and TRBJ2-3; TRBD2 matches at 9 bases. The CDR3 is 17 amino acids. V shed 7 bases and J 0 bases; nucleotides not matched to a gene: 14. The germline V gene has CDR1 SQVTM and CDR2 ANQGSEA. CDR3 in DNA: TGCAGCGCCGAACTCCTCTTGCGGGAGGGTAGCACAGATACGCAGTATTTT. Translated, it gives CSAELLLREGSTDTQYF.

This clonotype was observed a handful of times. This rearrangement joins TRBV6-1 to TRBJ2-3; tentative D call: TRBD1 (6 bases). Trimming removed 5 bases at V and 5 bases at J, with 17 bases between. The CDR3 consists of 15 residues. The germline V gene has CDR1 MNHNS and CDR2 SASEGT. The DNA for the CDR3 is TGTGCCAGCAGTCAAGGACAGTATGGGATAGATACGCAGTATTTT. It codes for CASSQGQYGIDTQYF.

This chain uses TRBV11-2 with TRBJ2-5, with 11 positions matching TRBD1. CDR1 is SGHAT, CDR2 FQNNGV, per germline. J lost 4 bases, V lost 5 bases, and 9 bases had no gene match. The CDR3 totals 16 residues. The CDR3 here is CASSTGTGGWGETQYF. The CDR3 region has the DNA TGTGCCAGCAGCACCGGGACAGGGGGTTGGGGAGAGACCCAGTACTTC.

This clonotype was seen only a few times. CDR3 in amino acids: CASSQDLGLADYNEQFF. As DNA, the CDR3 is TGTGCCAGCAGCCAAGATTTGGGACTAGCGGACTACAATGAGCAGTTCTTC. J is TRBJ2-1 and V is TRBV4-2, with 11 bases that match TRBD2. Germline V CDR1 and CDR2: LGHNA, YNFKEQ. The CDR3 is made up of 17 amino acids. V gave up 0 bases and J gave up 3 bases; unmatched junction bases: 4.

The J gene is TRBJ2-1, the V gene TRBV7-9; D remains ambiguous. V lost 7 bases to trimming and J lost 6 bases, with 10 bases between them. The V gene's germline CDR1 is SEHNR and CDR2 FQNEAQ (reference sequence). The CDR3 has 12 residues. The CDR3 reads CASTTNFNEQFF. CDR3 nucleotides: TGTGCCAGCACCACCAATTTCAATGAGCAGTTCTTC.

The J gene is TRBJ1-4, the V gene TRBV6-1; D might be TRBD1 (6 bases). V gave up 6 bases and J gave up 6 bases, with 14 bases separating them. Per germline, CDR1 MNHNS and CDR2 SASEGT. The CDR3 contains 14 residues. CDR3: CASRDSGVDEKLFF. The DNA for the CDR3 is TGTGCCAGCAGGGATTCAGGGGTCGATGAAAAACTGTTTTTT.

This clonotype turned up a few times. The chain is built from TRBV7-6 and TRBJ2-5; a possible D gene is TRBD2 (6 bases). CDR1 is SGHVS, CDR2 FNYEAQ, per germline. The CDR3 extends over 12 amino acids. V was clipped by 3 bases and J by 7 bases, with 9 bases between them. CDR3 protein: CASSLLGGTQYF. DNA for the CDR3: TGTGCCAGCAGCTTGCTCGGGGGGACCCAGTACTTC.

Only a few counts were recorded for this clonotype. This chain links TRBV6-6 with TRBJ1-6; TRBD1 is a possible D gene (5 bases). V lost 2 bases, J lost 8 bases, and 7 bases lay in between. The CDR3 covers 13 residues. Germline CDR1 MNHNY, CDR2 SVGAGI (reference sequence). The CDR3 coding sequence is TGTGCCAGCAGTTACAGGGGTGATTCACCCCTCCACTTT. The encoded protein is CASSYRGDSPLHF.

This clonotype was observed a handful of times. The J gene is TRBJ2-1, the V gene TRBV11-2; TRBD1 or TRBD2 may be the D gene (6 bases each). Germline V gene data show CDR1 as SGHAT and CDR2 as FQNNGV. The CDR3 is 14 residues long. Trimming removed 1 base at V and 7 bases at J, with 11 bases between. The CDR3: CASSLGGAVNEQFF. Written as DNA, the CDR3 is TGTGCCAGCAGCTTAGGGGGGGCTGTGAATGAGCAGTTCTTC.

The chain joins TRBV6-2 or TRBV6-3 to TRBJ2-7; possibly TRBD2 for D (6 bases). CDR1 and CDR2 from the germline V gene are MNHEY and SVGEGT. The V end lost 2 bases, the J end lost 2 bases, and 13 bases lay between the germline ends. This CDR3 region has 15 residues. The CDR3 nucleotides are TGTGCCAGCAGTTACCAGGCGGGGCGGGCCTACGAGCAGTACTTC. This translates into CASSYQAGRAYEQYF.

To note about this clonotype: A much larger clone sits a single nucleotide away, making a read error possible. This rearrangement joins TRBV20-1 to TRBJ2-4, with D maybe TRBD2 (5 bases). CDR1 and CDR2 from the germline V gene are DFQATT and SNEGSKA (reference sequence). The CDR3 consists of 16 residues. The CDR3 sequence: CCARDRLAEAKNIQYF. The CDR3 DNA sequence: TGCTGTGCTAGAGATCGGCTAGCCGAAGCCAAAAACATTCAGTACTTC.

The chain uses TRBV5-1 and TRBJ2-1; 12 nucleotides align to TRBD2. The J segment lost 8 bases and the V segment lost 4 bases, leaving 13 bases of the junction unmatched. This CDR3 contains 17 residues. Germline-derived CDR1 and CDR2 are SGHRS and YFSETQ. The CDR3 bases are TGCGCCAGCAGCACCAGACTAGCGGGAGCCCCCGGGCATGAGCAGTTCTTC. It yields the protein CASSTRLAGAPGHEQFF.

This clonotype was counted at least ten times. The chain carries TRBV21-1 and TRBJ2-2; TRBD2 is taken as the D call from the table, unchecked against the DNA. TRBV21-1 is a known pseudogene. CDR3 length: 15 residues. The chain's CDR3 is CASSKRAGNTGELFF. Here the CDR3 DNA reads TGTGCCAGCAGCAAAAGGGCAGGGAACACCGGGGAGCTGTTTTTT.

This clonotype showed up just a few times. V usage is TRBV4-1 and J usage is TRBJ2-1; no clear D. Germline CDR1 reads MGHRA; CDR2 reads YSYEKL. V was shortened by 0 bases and J by 10 bases, with 7 bases between the two germline ends. The CDR3 is 12 amino acids. DNA for the CDR3: TGCGCCAGCAGCCAAGATGGCGCCGAGCAGTTCTTC. Its protein product is CASSQDGAEQFF.

This clonotype was detected many times. This chain joins TRBV12-3 or TRBV12-4 and TRBJ2-5; D uncertain. V dropped 2 bases and J dropped 0 bases, with 1 base sitting between them. This CDR3 comprises 12 residues. As DNA, the CDR3 is TGTGCCAGCAGTTTATACCAAGAGACCCAGTACTTC. Amino acid sequence: CASSLYQETQYF.

V is TRBV4-1 and J is TRBJ2-2; D unresolved. With 0 bases removed from V and 1 base from J, the gap between germline ends came to 9 bases. The CDR3 loop spans 16 amino acids. Germline CDR1 reads MGHRA; CDR2 reads YSYEKL. CDR3: CASSQDLVLNTGELFF. For the CDR3, the DNA is TGCGCCAGCAGCCAAGACCTCGTCTTGAACACCGGGGAGCTGTTTTTT.

The table lists this clonotype with many counts. V is TRBV29-1 and J is TRBJ2-1; 10 positions agree with TRBD2. J gave up 9 bases and V 2 bases, and 13 bases lay outside the gene matches. CDR3 length equals 16 residues. Germline V lookup: CDR1 SQVTM, CDR2 ANQGSEA. The CDR3 DNA reads as TGCAGCGTTGAAACCATGTTACTAGCGGGATATGGTGAGCAGTTCTTC. Its translation: CSVETMLLAGYGEQFF.

In its sample, this clonotype was seen a few times. V usage is TRBV28 and J usage is TRBJ2-5; weak D call: TRBD2 (6 bases). Trimming removed 1 base at V and 5 bases at J, with 17 bases between. The CDR3 is made up of 16 amino acids. Germline assignment: CDR1 MDHEN and CDR2 SYDVKM. CDR3 in DNA: TGTGCCAGCAGTTTATCTTCGTGGACTACCGGCGAGACCCAGTACTTC. It specifies CASSLSSWTTGETQYF.

This clonotype was observed at least ten times. The DNA of the CDR3 is TGTGCCAGCAAACCTGAGAGCTCCTACAATGAGCAGTTCTTC. Its protein product is CASKPESSYNEQFF. The chain combines TRBV6-1 with TRBJ2-1; D gene unclear. Germline assignment: CDR1 MNHNS and CDR2 SASEGT. The CDR3 is 14 amino acids. V lost 7 bases, J lost 0 bases, and 10 bases lay in between.

Ten or more counts support this clonotype. This chain uses TRBV12-3 or TRBV12-4 with TRBJ1-2; 9 bases are a match to TRBD1. This CDR3 is 14 amino acids long. With 5 bases clipped from V and 4 bases from J, the junction kept 5 bases outside the gene matches. The CDR3 loop reads CASSEQGAVYGYTF. CDR3 bases: TGTGCCAGCAGTGAACAGGGGGCGGTCTATGGCTACACCTTC.

CDR3 loop: CASSFLADPMTWFF. The CDR3 nucleotides read TGTGCCAGCAGTTTCTTAGCGGACCCCATGACATGGTTCTTC. This sequence joins TRBV12-3 or TRBV12-4 and TRBJ2-1; D is possibly TRBD2 (6 bases). CDR3 length: 14 residues. The V end lost 3 bases, the J end lost 15 bases, and 21 bases lay between the germline ends.

Only a few counts were recorded for this clonotype. The chain employs TRBV28 and TRBJ1-4, with no clear D. The V gene lost 7 bases and the J gene lost 5 bases, with 14 bases spanning the gap. The CDR3 sequence is 14 residues long. Germline values: CDR1 MDHEN, CDR2 SYDVKM. CDR3 nucleotides: TGTGCCAGCACCCCGACTGAAGAAAATGAAAAACTGTTTTTT. It codes for CASTPTEENEKLFF.